This T cell receptor beta chain emerged from a study of CD8 T cells in ankylosing spondylitis. Whole-study results and caveats: Characteristic of ankylosing spondylitis blood, it appeared, was a TCR beta motif comprising roughly 8 highly homologous variants.

The sample holds many counts of this clonotype. Antigen unknown. Germline CDR1 is LGHNA and CDR2 is YNFKEQ. The CDR3 extends over 18 amino acids. V was pared by 3 bases and J by 0 bases, with 8 bases of the junction left unmatched. Quantitative 5'-RACE with molecular barcodes was used to make the TCR beta libraries. TCRdb re-analysed the 5' RACE reads in MiXCR, keeping a single row per CDR3 protein. This repertoire shows some 52,000 distinct CDR3 sequences, roughly 7.3% found once; its top ten account for about 8.9%. The sequencing input was blood, either unsorted or a sorted T cell fraction (not recorded which). The gene calls are TRBV4-2 and TRBJ2-6; 7 bases agree with TRBD1. The sequence came from a female donor with ankylosing spondylitis or in good health (not recorded which). In DNA form, the CDR3 reads TGTGCCAGCAGCCAGAGACAGGGAATAGTCTCTGGGGCCAACGTCCTGACTTTC. Translating gives CASSQRQGIVSGANVLTF.